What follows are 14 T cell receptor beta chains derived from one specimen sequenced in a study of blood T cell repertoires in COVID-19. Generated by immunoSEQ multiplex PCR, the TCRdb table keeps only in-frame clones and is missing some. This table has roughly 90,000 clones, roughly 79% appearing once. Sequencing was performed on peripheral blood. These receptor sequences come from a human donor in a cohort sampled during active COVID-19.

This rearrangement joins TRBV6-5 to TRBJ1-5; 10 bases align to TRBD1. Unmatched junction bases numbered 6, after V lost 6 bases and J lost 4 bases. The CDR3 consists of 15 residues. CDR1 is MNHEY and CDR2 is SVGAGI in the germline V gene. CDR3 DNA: TGTGCCAGCAGCCGCGACAGGGGGCCTAATCAGCCCCAGCATTTT. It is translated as CASSRDRGPNQPQHF.

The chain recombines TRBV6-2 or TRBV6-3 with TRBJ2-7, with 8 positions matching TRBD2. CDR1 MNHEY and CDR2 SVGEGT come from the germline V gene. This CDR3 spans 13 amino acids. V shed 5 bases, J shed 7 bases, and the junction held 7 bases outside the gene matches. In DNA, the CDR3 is TGTGCCAGCAGTAGACGGGAGGGCCGGGAGCAGTACTTC. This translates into CASSRREGREQYF.

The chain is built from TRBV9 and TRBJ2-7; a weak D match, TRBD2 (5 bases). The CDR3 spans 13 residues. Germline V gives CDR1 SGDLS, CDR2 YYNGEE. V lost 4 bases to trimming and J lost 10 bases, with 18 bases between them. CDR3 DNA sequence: TGTGCCAGCAGCCCTGGAGGAGAGGCCAGACAGTACTTC. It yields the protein CASSPGGEARQYF.

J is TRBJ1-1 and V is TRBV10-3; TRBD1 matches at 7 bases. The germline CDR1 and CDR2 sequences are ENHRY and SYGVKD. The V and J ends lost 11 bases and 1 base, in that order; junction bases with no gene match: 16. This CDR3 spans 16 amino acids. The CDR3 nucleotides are TGTGCCTCCCGGGTAGAGCCGGGACAGCCGAACACTGAAGCTTTCTTT. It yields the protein CASRVEPGQPNTEAFF.

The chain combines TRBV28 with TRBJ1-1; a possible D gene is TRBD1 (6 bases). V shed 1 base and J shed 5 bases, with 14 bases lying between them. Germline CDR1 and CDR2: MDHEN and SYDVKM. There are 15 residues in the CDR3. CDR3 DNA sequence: TGTGCCAGCAGTTTATTGGCTACAGGGAAGACTGAAGCTTTCTTT. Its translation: CASSLLATGKTEAFF.

CDR3 bases: TGTGCCAGCCGTCGTACCGGGACAGGGACGATGAACACTGAAGCTTTCTTT. Its translation is CASRRTGTGTMNTEAFF. J is TRBJ1-1 and V is TRBV6-6, with 9 bases lining up with TRBD1. This CDR3 contains 17 residues. The germline V gene encodes CDR1 MNHNY and CDR2 SVGAGI (reference sequence). Germline trimming cut 8 bases from V and 0 bases from J; bases unmatched to any gene: 13.

The CDR3 loop is CASSRDPSGGRNTQYF. DNA of the CDR3: TGTGCCAGCTCACGAGACCCTAGCGGGGGGCGGAATACGCAGTATTTT. The chain couples TRBV18 to TRBJ2-3; 11 bases match TRBD2. Germline CDR1 reads KGHSH; CDR2 reads LQKENI. The V and J ends lost 4 bases and 7 bases, in that order; junction bases with no gene match: 10. This CDR3 spans 16 amino acids.

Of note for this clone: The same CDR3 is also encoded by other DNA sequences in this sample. The CDR3 DNA reads TGTGCCAGCAGCCCTGGAGGGGCCAGCGGAAACACCATATATTTT. Translation: CASSPGGASGNTIYF. J is TRBJ1-3 and V is TRBV3-1 (or the pseudogene TRBV3-2); D may be TRBD1 (5 bases). Germline V CDR1 and CDR2: LGHDT, YNNKEL (reference sequence). Trimming stripped 4 bases from V and 4 bases from J, with 14 bases between. The CDR3 totals 15 residues.

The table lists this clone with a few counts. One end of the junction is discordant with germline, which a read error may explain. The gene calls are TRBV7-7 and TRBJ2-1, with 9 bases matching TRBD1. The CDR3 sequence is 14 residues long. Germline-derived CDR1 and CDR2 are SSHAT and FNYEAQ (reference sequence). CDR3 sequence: CASSPTGGADEQFF. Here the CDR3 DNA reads TGTGCTAGCAGCCCGACAGGGGGTGCGGATGAGCAGTTCTTC.

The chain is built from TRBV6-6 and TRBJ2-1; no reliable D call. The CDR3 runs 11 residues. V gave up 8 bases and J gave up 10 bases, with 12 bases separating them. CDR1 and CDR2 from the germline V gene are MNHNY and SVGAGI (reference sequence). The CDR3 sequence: CASGTIAEQFF. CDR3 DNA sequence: TGTGCCAGCGGAACTATCGCCGAGCAGTTCTTC.

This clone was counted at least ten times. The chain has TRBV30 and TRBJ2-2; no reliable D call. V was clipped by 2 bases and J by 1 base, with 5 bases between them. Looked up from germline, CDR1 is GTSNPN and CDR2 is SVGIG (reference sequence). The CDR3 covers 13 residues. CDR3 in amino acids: CAWSIENTGELFF. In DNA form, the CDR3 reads TGTGCCTGGAGTATAGAGAACACCGGGGAGCTGTTTTTT. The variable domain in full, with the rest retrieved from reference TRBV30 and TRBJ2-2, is SQTIHQWPATLVQPVGSPLSLECTVEGTSNPNLYWYRQAAGRGLQLLFYSVGIGQISSEVPQNLSASRPQDRQFILSSKKLLLSDSGFYLCAWSIENTGELFFGEGSRLTVL.

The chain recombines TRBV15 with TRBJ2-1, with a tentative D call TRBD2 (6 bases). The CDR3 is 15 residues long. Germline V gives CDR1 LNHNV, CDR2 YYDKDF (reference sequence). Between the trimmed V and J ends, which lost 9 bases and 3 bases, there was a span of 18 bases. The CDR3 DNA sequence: TGTGCCACTAGAATGGGCGGGGACCTCTACAATGAGCAGTTCTTC. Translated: CATRMGGDLYNEQFF.

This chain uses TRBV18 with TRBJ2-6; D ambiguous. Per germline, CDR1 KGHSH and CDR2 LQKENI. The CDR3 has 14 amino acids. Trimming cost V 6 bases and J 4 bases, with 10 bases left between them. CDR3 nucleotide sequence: TGTGCCAGCTCTCCGAGCCCCGGGGCCAACGTCCTGACTTTC. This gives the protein CASSPSPGANVLTF.

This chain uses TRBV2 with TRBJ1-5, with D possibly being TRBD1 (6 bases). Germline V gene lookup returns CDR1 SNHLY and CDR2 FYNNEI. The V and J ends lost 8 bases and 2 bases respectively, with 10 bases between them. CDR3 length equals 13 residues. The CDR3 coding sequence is TGTGCCAGCTCAGGGGACGGCAATCAGCCCCAGCATTTT. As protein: CASSGDGNQPQHF. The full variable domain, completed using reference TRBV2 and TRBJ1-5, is EPEVTQTPSHQVTQMGQEVILRCVPISNHLYFYWYRQILGQKVEFLVSFYNNEISEKSEIFDDQFSVERPDGSNFTLKIRSTKLEDSAMYFCASSGDGNQPQHFGDGTRLSIL.